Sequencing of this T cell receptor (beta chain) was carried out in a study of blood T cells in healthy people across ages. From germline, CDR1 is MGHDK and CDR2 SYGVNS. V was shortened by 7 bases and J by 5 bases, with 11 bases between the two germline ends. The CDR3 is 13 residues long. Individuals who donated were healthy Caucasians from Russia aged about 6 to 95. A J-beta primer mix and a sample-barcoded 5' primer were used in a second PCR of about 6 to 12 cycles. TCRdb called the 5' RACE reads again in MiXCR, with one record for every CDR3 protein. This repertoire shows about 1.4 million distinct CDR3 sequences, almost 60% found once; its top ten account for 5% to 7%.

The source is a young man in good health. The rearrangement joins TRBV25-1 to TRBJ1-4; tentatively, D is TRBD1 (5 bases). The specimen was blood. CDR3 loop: CASKPGGNEKLFF. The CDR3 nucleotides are TGTGCCAGCAAGCCCGGGGGGAATGAAAAACTGTTTTTT. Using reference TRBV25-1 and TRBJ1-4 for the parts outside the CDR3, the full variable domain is EADIYQTPRYLVIGTGKKITLECSQTMGHDKMYWYQQDPGMELHLIHYSYGVNSTEKGDLSSESTVSRIRTEHFPLTLESARPSHTSQYLCASKPGGNEKLFFGSGTQLSVL.